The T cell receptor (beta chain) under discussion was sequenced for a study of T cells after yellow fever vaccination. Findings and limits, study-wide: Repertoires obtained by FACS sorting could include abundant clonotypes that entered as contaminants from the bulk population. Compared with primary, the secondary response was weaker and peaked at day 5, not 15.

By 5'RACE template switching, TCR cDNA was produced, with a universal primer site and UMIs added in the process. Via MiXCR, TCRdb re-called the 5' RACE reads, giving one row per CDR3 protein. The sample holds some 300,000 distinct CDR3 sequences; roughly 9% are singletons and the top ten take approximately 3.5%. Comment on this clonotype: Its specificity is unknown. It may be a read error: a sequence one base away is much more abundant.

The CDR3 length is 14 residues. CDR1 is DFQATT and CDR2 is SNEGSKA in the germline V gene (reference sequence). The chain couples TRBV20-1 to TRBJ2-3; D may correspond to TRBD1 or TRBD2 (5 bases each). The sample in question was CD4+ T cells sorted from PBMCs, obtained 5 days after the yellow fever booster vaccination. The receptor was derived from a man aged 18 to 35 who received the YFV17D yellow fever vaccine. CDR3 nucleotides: TGCAGTGCTAGCCCCGGGGCGTTCACAGTTACGCAGTATTTT. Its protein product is CSASPGAFTVTQYF.